The 28 T cell receptor beta chains reported below all come from one sample, sequenced in a study of cytomegalovirus exposure and HLA in healthy donors. PCR employed 60 Vbeta and 13 Jbeta primers. The repertoire was sequenced with immunoSEQ multiplex PCR; TCRdb's copy has only in-frame clones and lacks some. The sample lists about 160,000 clones, approximately 80% occurring once. The specimen was PBMCs. Every receptor here comes from a male donor in good health and CMV-seropositive.

This chain joins TRBV18 and TRBJ2-7; 8 bases match TRBD1. CDR1 and CDR2 (germline): KGHSH, LQKENI. The CDR3 runs to 19 residues. V was pared by 6 bases and J by 0 bases, with 19 bases of the junction left unmatched. CDR3 nucleotides: TGTGCCAGCTCCGCCTTACCCAGGGGGCCGTTACAATTCTCCTACGAGCAGTACTTC. It is translated as CASSALPRGPLQFSYEQYF.

The V and J genes are TRBV30 and TRBJ2-3; a possible D gene is TRBD2 (6 bases). Deletions cut 3 bases from V and 9 bases from J, with 7 bases between. CDR3 size: 10 residues. Germline V lookup: CDR1 GTSNPN, CDR2 SVGIG (reference sequence). For the CDR3, the DNA is TGTGCCTGGAGCGGGAGCACGCAGTATTTT. This sequence encodes CAWSGSTQYF. Looking up the rest from reference TRBV30 and TRBJ2-3 gives the full variable domain: SQTIHQWPATLVQPVGSPLSLECTVEGTSNPNLYWYRQAAGRGLQLLFYSVGIGQISSEVPQNLSASRPQDRQFILSSKKLLLSDSGFYLCAWSGSTQYFGPGTRLTVL.

The chain recombines TRBV7-9 with TRBJ2-5; the match to TRBD1 covers 8 bases. The DNA end is more similar to TRBJ2-7, so the J call may be wrong. Germline CDR1 reads SEHNR; CDR2 reads FQNEAQ (reference sequence). The CDR3 has 14 amino acids. CDR3 sequence (DNA): TGTGCCAGCAGCTCCCGGGACAGGTACTACGAGCAGTACTTC. Its translation is CASSSRDRYYEQYF.

J is TRBJ1-4 and V is TRBV6-1, with TRBD1 identical over 7 bases. Germline CDR1 is MNHNS and CDR2 is SASEGT. The CDR3 loop spans 13 amino acids. J lost 7 bases, V lost 6 bases, and 5 bases had no gene match. The CDR3 region has the DNA TGTGCCAGCAGGGAGACAGGGATTGAAAAACTGTTTTTT. Its translation is CASRETGIEKLFF.

The V gene is TRBV7-6, the J gene TRBJ2-2; D unresolved. The CDR3 sequence is 15 residues long. The ends were cut back, 1 base at V and 0 bases at J, with 6 bases in the middle. Germline-derived CDR1 and CDR2 are SGHVS and FNYEAQ. The CDR3 sequence is CASSLGLTNTGELFF. Written as DNA, the CDR3 is TGTGCCAGCAGCTTAGGTCTAACGAACACCGGGGAGCTGTTTTTT.

The chain is built from TRBV10-3 and TRBJ2-7; D is uncertain. CDR3 length: 13 amino acids. V lost 6 bases to trimming and J lost 0 bases, with 9 bases between them. Germline V CDR1 and CDR2: ENHRY, SYGVKD. The CDR3 nucleotides read TGTGCCATCAGCATGACTCCCTCCTACGAGCAGTACTTC. Its protein is CAISMTPSYEQYF.

This chain uses TRBV11-2 with TRBJ2-2; TRBD1 matches 7 bases. Trimming cost V 2 bases and J 4 bases; bases outside gene matches: 10. The CDR3 runs 17 residues. CDR1 SGHAT and CDR2 FQNNGV come from the germline V gene. The CDR3 reads CASSLNRGPWGTGELFF. The CDR3 region has the DNA TGTGCCAGCAGCTTAAACAGGGGCCCTTGGGGCACCGGGGAGCTGTTTTTT.

V usage is TRBV12-5 and J usage is TRBJ2-1, with TRBD2 matching 14 bases. J gave up 8 bases and V 5 bases, and 5 bases lay outside the gene matches. The CDR3 loop spans 15 amino acids. The V gene's germline CDR1 is LGHNT and CDR2 FRNRAP. As DNA, the CDR3 is TGTGCTAGTGGTCGTGGGACTAGCGGGAGATATGAGCAGTTCTTC. Translated, it gives CASGRGTSGRYEQFF.

The CDR3 spells CASNPKGADSGANVLTF. The CDR3 bases are TGTGCCAGCAACCCCAAGGGGGCTGACTCTGGGGCCAACGTCCTGACTTTC. The gene calls are TRBV6-4 and TRBJ2-6; TRBD1 agrees at 7 bases. This CDR3 is built from 17 residues. Losses at the gene ends were 7 bases for V and 0 bases for J; bases not matched to a gene: 9. The germline gives CDR1 MRHNA, CDR2 SNTAGT.

The rearrangement joins TRBV7-3 to TRBJ2-2; D is unclear. Germline V gene sequence: CDR1 SGHTA, CDR2 FQGTGA. V was shortened by 3 bases and J by 7 bases, with 6 bases between the two germline ends. The CDR3 is made up of 12 amino acids. DNA for the CDR3: TGTGCCAGCAGCTTTTCCAACGGGGAGCTGTTTTTT. This codes for CASSFSNGELFF.

In its sample, this clone was seen a few times. This rearrangement joins TRBV4-3 to TRBJ1-6, with no clear D. V dropped 0 bases and J dropped 5 bases, with 11 bases sitting between them. Germline V gene lookup returns CDR1 LGHNA and CDR2 YSLEER. The CDR3 runs to 16 residues. The DNA for the CDR3 is TGCGCCAGCAGCCAAGATCTCCAGGCCCATAATTCACCCCTCCACTTT. As protein: CASSQDLQAHNSPLHF.

The V and J genes are TRBV5-1 and TRBJ2-2, with TRBD2 matching over 7 bases. This CDR3 comprises 15 residues. The junction had 10 bases not matched to a gene; V was cut back by 4 bases and J by 7 bases. Germline CDR1 reads SGHRS; CDR2 reads YFSETQ. CDR3 region: CASSPQAGVVGELFF. The DNA for the CDR3 is TGCGCCAGCAGCCCCCAGGCGGGAGTTGTCGGGGAGCTGTTTTTT.

The CDR3 DNA reads TGTGCCAGCAGCCAAGCGGGACTAGCGGGGGAAGATACGCAGTATTTT. As protein: CASSQAGLAGEDTQYF. The chain recombines TRBV4-2 with TRBJ2-3; TRBD2 matches at 14 bases. Germline trimming cut 1 base from V and 5 bases from J; bases unmatched to any gene: 2. The V gene's germline CDR1 is LGHNA and CDR2 YNFKEQ. This CDR3 has 16 amino acids.

V usage is TRBV7-3 and J usage is TRBJ2-7; 10 bases agree with TRBD2. V shed 0 bases, J shed 5 bases, and the junction held 4 bases outside the gene matches. This CDR3 has 15 residues. Germline loops: CDR1 SGHTA, CDR2 FQGTGA. The CDR3 DNA reads as TGTGCCAGCAGCTTAACTAGCGGGAGGTGGCACGAGCAGTACTTC. It is translated as CASSLTSGRWHEQYF.

This clone turned up a few times. J is TRBJ1-4 and V is TRBV5-1; 9 bases align to TRBD1. The CDR3 totals 17 residues. With 4 bases clipped from V and 0 bases from J, the junction kept 7 bases outside the gene matches. Per germline, CDR1 SGHRS and CDR2 YFSETQ. CDR3 amino acids: CASSPGTGTSTNEKLFF. The CDR3 DNA sequence: TGCGCCAGCAGCCCAGGGACAGGGACGTCAACTAATGAAAAACTGTTTTTT. Filled out from reference TRBV5-1 and TRBJ1-4, the complete variable domain reads KAGVTQTPRYLIKTRGQQVTLSCSPISGHRSVSWYQQTPGQGLQFLFEYFSETQRNKGNFPGRFSGRQFSNSRSEMNVSTLELGDSALYLCASSPGTGTSTNEKLFFGSGTQLSVL.

This sequence joins TRBV11-3 and TRBJ2-1; a possible D gene is TRBD1 (6 bases). The CDR3 length is 15 residues. V gave up 6 bases and J gave up 2 bases, with 14 bases separating them. Germline V gene data show CDR1 as SGHNT and CDR2 as YENEEA. CDR3 in amino acids: CASSLSRGAYNEQFF. The CDR3 DNA is TGTGCCAGCAGTTTGAGCAGGGGTGCCTACAATGAGCAGTTCTTC.

This sequence joins TRBV4-1 and TRBJ1-1; D is ambiguous. This CDR3 has 16 residues. The V gene lost 0 bases and the J gene lost 5 bases, with 16 bases spanning the gap. From germline, CDR1 is MGHRA and CDR2 YSYEKL. Written as DNA, the CDR3 is TGCGCCAGCAGCCAAGAGAGGGCAGTACAACGAACTGAAGCTTTCTTT. Translation: CASSQERAVQRTEAFF.

This clone was counted once. This sequence joins TRBV27 and TRBJ1-2; D remains ambiguous. V was trimmed by 3 bases and J by 4 bases, leaving 9 bases between them. This CDR3 is 13 amino acids long. Germline V CDR1 and CDR2: MNHEY, SMNVEV (reference sequence). The CDR3 spells CASSFSASYGYTF. The CDR3 nucleotides are TGTGCCAGCAGTTTTTCTGCTAGCTATGGCTACACCTTC.

The V and J genes are TRBV15 and TRBJ1-3; D unresolved. V lost 0 bases and J lost 4, with 7 bases in between. The CDR3 covers 14 residues. CDR1 LNHNV and CDR2 YYDKDF come from the germline V gene (reference sequence). The CDR3 reads CATSRDRFGNTIYF. CDR3 bases: TGTGCCACCAGCAGAGATCGGTTCGGAAACACCATATATTTT.

The sample holds a few counts of this clone. The chain recombines TRBV27 with TRBJ1-5; TRBD1 agrees at 8 bases. CDR3 length equals 13 residues. V lost 10 bases and J lost 1; bases outside the gene matches: 3. Germline CDR1 reads MNHEY; CDR2 reads SMNVEV (reference sequence). CDR3 residues: CATRTGSNQPQHF. The CDR3 region has the DNA TGTGCCACCCGGACAGGGAGCAATCAGCCCCAGCATTTT.

The chain recombines TRBV5-1 with TRBJ2-7; 12 bases fit TRBD2. The CDR3 length is 17 residues. V gave up 0 bases and J gave up 2 bases; unmatched junction bases: 6. Germline assignment: CDR1 SGHRS and CDR2 YFSETQ. The DNA of the CDR3 is TGCGCCAGCAGCTTGGGACTAGCGGGAGATATTACCTACGAGCAGTACTTC. Residues: CASSLGLAGDITYEQYF. Together with reference TRBV5-1 and TRBJ2-7, the CDR3 gives the full variable domain: KAGVTQTPRYLIKTRGQQVTLSCSPISGHRSVSWYQQTPGQGLQFLFEYFSETQRNKGNFPGRFSGRQFSNSRSEMNVSTLELGDSALYLCASSLGLAGDITYEQYFGPGTRLTVT.

This clone was seen once. This chain connects TRBV4-3 to TRBJ2-7; D might be TRBD2 (5 bases). Germline CDR1 is LGHNA and CDR2 is YSLEER. This CDR3 is 15 amino acids long. Trimming removed 1 base from V and 1 base from J, with 11 bases in between. The CDR3 coding sequence is TGCGCCAGCAGCCAAGGCGGGTATGGATCCTACGAGCAGTACTTC. This sequence encodes CASSQGGYGSYEQYF.

The rearrangement joins TRBV15 to TRBJ2-2; 13 bases line up with TRBD2. The CDR3 sequence is 18 residues long. Per the germline V gene, CDR1 is LNHNV and CDR2 is YYDKDF (reference sequence). The V and J ends lost 2 bases and 0 bases, in that order; junction bases with no gene match: 3. CDR3 sequence: CATSRQGLAGTNTGELFF. DNA of the CDR3: TGTGCCACCAGCAGACAGGGACTAGCGGGGACGAACACCGGGGAGCTGTTTTTT. Looking up the rest from reference TRBV15 and TRBJ2-2 gives the full variable domain: DAMVIQNPRYQVTQFGKPVTLSCSQTLNHNVMYWYQQKSSQAPKLLFHYYDKDFNNEADTPDNFQSRRPNTSFCFLDIRSPGLGDTAMYLCATSRQGLAGTNTGELFFGEGSRLTVL.

Concerning this clone: Compared with germline, one end of the junction differs, possibly owing to a read error. The same CDR3 can be traced to other DNA sequences in this sample. V is TRBV7-8 and J is TRBJ1-2; the match to TRBD1 covers 8 bases. Germline V gene sequence: CDR1 SGHVS, CDR2 FQNEAQ. There are 16 residues in the CDR3. CDR3 bases: TGTGCCAGCAACAAACGGGACAGGTCGAATTACTATGGCTACACTTTC. This gives the protein CASNKRDRSNYYGYTF.

The chain carries TRBV7-2 and TRBJ1-4; a weak D match, TRBD1 (6 bases). CDR3 length equals 14 residues. Germline V gene lookup returns CDR1 SGHTA and CDR2 FQGNSA. V dropped 4 bases and J dropped 2 bases, with 8 bases sitting between them. CDR3 amino acids: CASSSTGTNEKLFF. CDR3 DNA: TGTGCCAGCAGCTCCACAGGGACTAATGAAAAACTGTTTTTT.

The chain combines TRBV7-2 with TRBJ1-6; D call uncertain. Trimming removed 5 bases from V and 5 bases from J, with 13 bases in between. This CDR3 region has 15 residues. Germline V gene data show CDR1 as SGHTA and CDR2 as FQGNSA. The CDR3, as DNA: TGTGCCAGCAGCCCCGTGAGGCGGGATAATTCACCCCTCCACTTT. This codes for CASSPVRRDNSPLHF.

The V and J genes are TRBV9 and TRBJ2-3; D is undetermined. Germline lookup yields CDR1 SGDLS and CDR2 YYNGEE. There are 15 residues in the CDR3. With 0 bases removed from V and 4 bases from J, the gap between germline ends came to 12 bases. The CDR3 is CASSVEPRFPDTQYF. CDR3 nucleotides: TGTGCCAGCAGCGTAGAGCCGAGGTTCCCAGATACGCAGTATTTT.

This chain connects TRBV14 to TRBJ2-7, with 11 nucleotides matching TRBD2. The CDR3 is 16 residues long. Germline-derived CDR1 and CDR2 are SGHDN and FVKESK. Losses at the gene ends were 3 bases for V and 4 bases for J; bases not matched to a gene: 8. The CDR3, as DNA: TGTGCCAGCAGCCACATACTAGCGGGAGATTCTTACGAGCAGTACTTC. This encodes CASSHILAGDSYEQYF.